These 19 T cell receptor beta chains were all obtained from the same sample, sequenced in a study of blood T cell repertoires in COVID-19. The data were produced by immunoSEQ multiplex PCR, yet TCRdb's version contains in-frame clones alone and is incomplete. The table has 300,000 to 350,000 clones, over 85% seen once. The material sequenced was peripheral blood. The source of these receptors is a woman aged 55-70 years with COVID-19, enrolled during active disease.

The chain has TRBV18 and TRBJ1-5; D is possibly TRBD1 (5 bases). Germline V lookup: CDR1 KGHSH, CDR2 LQKENI. The germline V and J ends were trimmed by 2 bases and 1 base, with 15 bases remaining between them. This CDR3 comprises 17 residues. CDR3 DNA sequence: TGTGCCAGCTCACCATCGGTTTACGGGGGGAGCAATCAGCCCCAGCATTTT. Amino acids: CASSPSVYGGSNQPQHF.

The chain combines TRBV20-1 with TRBJ2-1; D is unclear. Looked up from germline, CDR1 is DFQATT and CDR2 is SNEGSKA (reference sequence). With 4 bases removed from V and 5 bases from J, the gap between germline ends came to 6 bases. The CDR3 extends over 11 amino acids. Here the CDR3 reads CSANRHNEQFF. CDR3 DNA: TGCAGTGCTAACAGACACAATGAGCAGTTCTTC.

This chain links TRBV11-3 with TRBJ2-1; TRBD1 aligns across 9 bases. The V and J ends lost 6 bases and 8 bases, in that order; junction bases with no gene match: 5. CDR3 length equals 13 residues. CDR1 is SGHNT and CDR2 is YENEEA in the germline V gene. The CDR3 DNA is TGTGCCAGCAGTCTACAGGGGGCGTATGAGCAGTTCTTC. Translated: CASSLQGAYEQFF. The full variable domain, its missing parts supplied by reference TRBV11-3 and TRBJ2-1, is EAGVVQSPRYKIIEKKQPVAFWCNPISGHNTLYWYLQNLGQGPELLIRYENEEAVDDSQLPKDRFSAERLKGVDSTLKIQPAELGDSAVYLCASSLQGAYEQFFGPGTRLTVL.

The genes are TRBV5-6 and TRBJ2-7, with 7 bases lining up with TRBD1. The V and J ends lost 0 bases and 0 bases, in that order; junction bases with no gene match: 3. CDR1 is SGHDT, CDR2 YYEEEE, per germline. The CDR3 has 15 residues. The CDR3 bases are TGTGCCAGCAGCTTGGGACAGGGTAGCTCCTACGAGCAGTACTTC. The encoded protein is CASSLGQGSSYEQYF.

V is TRBV9 and J is TRBJ1-3; 7 bases map to TRBD1. The CDR3 runs 15 residues. Losses at the gene ends were 0 bases for V and 0 bases for J; bases not matched to a gene: 0. The germline V gene has CDR1 SGDLS and CDR2 YYNGEE. The CDR3 is CASSVGQGSGNTIYF. The CDR3 nucleotides read TGTGCCAGCAGCGTAGGACAGGGCTCTGGAAACACCATATATTTT.

The chain employs TRBV14 and TRBJ1-1, with D tentatively TRBD1 (6 bases). Germline V gene lookup returns CDR1 SGHDN and CDR2 FVKESK. V was pared by 1 base and J by 3 bases, with 9 bases between. There are 14 residues in the CDR3. This CDR3 reads CASSQAGGYTEAFF. The CDR3 coding sequence is TGTGCCAGCAGCCAAGCGGGGGGCTACACTGAAGCTTTCTTT.

The rearrangement uses TRBV18 and TRBJ2-7; D is perhaps TRBD2 (5 bases). Looked up from germline, CDR1 is KGHSH and CDR2 is LQKENI. V gave up 0 bases and J gave up 5 bases, with 14 bases separating them. This CDR3 comprises 15 residues. CDR3 sequence reads: CASSPPGTSPHEQYF. CDR3 nucleotide sequence: TGTGCCAGCTCACCACCGGGCACTAGTCCCCACGAGCAGTACTTC.

The rearrangement joins TRBV30 to TRBJ1-1; D not resolved. The CDR3 length is 13 residues. V lost 0 bases to trimming and J lost 5 bases, with 10 bases between them. In germline, CDR1 is GTSNPN, CDR2 SVGIG (reference sequence). The CDR3 nucleotides are TGTGCCTGGAGTGTTGAGGCTGGGACTGAAGCTTTCTTT. Its protein is CAWSVEAGTEAFF.

V usage is TRBV7-9 and J usage is TRBJ2-1; tentative D call: TRBD1 (5 bases). The CDR3 is 14 residues long. V lost 6 bases and J 7 bases, leaving 16 bases between the germline ends. Germline V gene lookup returns CDR1 SEHNR and CDR2 FQNEAQ (reference sequence). The CDR3 DNA reads TGTGCCAGCAGGCACCAGGGCACATTGAATGAGCAGTTCTTC. This gives the protein CASRHQGTLNEQFF.

The J gene is TRBJ1-1, the V gene TRBV29-1; 9 nucleotides align to TRBD1. The V gene end was trimmed by 7 bases and the J gene end by 4 bases; junction bases not matched to a gene: 7. CDR3 length: 13 amino acids. CDR1 is SQVTM, CDR2 ANQGSEA, per germline. In nucleotides, the CDR3 is TGCAGCGCCACGGGACAGGGAGTCACTGAAGCTTTCTTT. It is translated as CSATGQGVTEAFF. The entire variable domain, with the rest obtained from reference TRBV29-1 and TRBJ1-1, is as follows: SAVISQKPSRDICQRGTSLTIQCQVDSQVTMMFWYRQQPGQSLTLIATANQGSEATYESGFVIDKFPISRPNLTFSTLTVSNMSPEDSSIYLCSATGQGVTEAFFGQGTRLTVV.

This chain links TRBV27 with TRBJ1-2, with no clear D. Trimming removed 7 bases at V and 4 bases at J, with 13 bases between. The CDR3 runs 13 residues. The germline CDR1 and CDR2 sequences are MNHEY and SMNVEV (reference sequence). CDR3 region: CASNGRGSYGYTF. CDR3 bases: TGTGCCAGCAACGGAAGAGGTAGCTATGGCTACACCTTC.

This sequence joins TRBV28 and TRBJ1-5; 11 nucleotides agree with TRBD1. Per the germline V gene, CDR1 is MDHEN and CDR2 is SYDVKM. The CDR3 is 15 residues long. Trimming removed 2 bases from V and 6 bases from J; junction bases left unmatched: 3. CDR3 protein: CASSLIGTGGQPQHF. The CDR3, as DNA: TGTGCCAGCAGTTTAATTGGGACAGGGGGTCAGCCCCAGCATTTT. The whole variable domain, remainder taken from reference TRBV28 and TRBJ1-5, is DVKVTQSSRYLVKRTGEKVFLECVQDMDHENMFWYRQDPGLGLRLIYFSYDVKMKEKGDIPEGYSVSREKKERFSLILESASTNQTSMYLCASSLIGTGGQPQHFGDGTRLSIL.

The rearrangement links TRBV7-3 to TRBJ2-1, with TRBD2 matching 13 bases. The CDR3 has 17 residues. Germline lookup yields CDR1 SGHTA and CDR2 FQGTGA. With 5 bases clipped from V and 6 bases from J, the junction kept 10 bases outside the gene matches. Here the CDR3 reads CASSLGGTSGGANEQFF. Here the CDR3 DNA reads TGTGCCAGCAGCCTCGGAGGAACTAGCGGGGGGGCCAATGAGCAGTTCTTC.

The rearrangement links TRBV19 to TRBJ1-1; 7 bases line up with TRBD1. This CDR3 comprises 17 residues. The V and J ends lost 6 bases and 1 base, in that order; junction bases with no gene match: 14. Germline V gene sequence: CDR1 LNHDA, CDR2 SQIVND (reference sequence). The DNA for the CDR3 is TGTGCCAGTAGCTCCCCACGTTCCGGGACAGCGAACACTGAAGCTTTCTTT. This gives the protein CASSSPRSGTANTEAFF.

This rearrangement joins TRBV9 to TRBJ2-7; D gene ambiguous. Germline loops: CDR1 SGDLS, CDR2 YYNGEE. V dropped 4 bases and J dropped 0 bases, with 8 bases sitting between them. The CDR3 totals 13 residues. The chain's CDR3 is CASSPPSSYEQYF. The CDR3, as DNA: TGTGCCAGCAGCCCCCCGAGCTCCTACGAGCAGTACTTC.

The rearrangement uses TRBV25-1 and TRBJ1-1; TRBD1 agrees at 8 bases. The trim removed 1 base at V and 5 bases at J, leaving 6 bases unmatched. CDR1 and CDR2 from the germline V gene are MGHDK and SYGVNS. CDR3 length: 15 amino acids. The CDR3 region is CASSELGTGGTEAFF. In DNA form, the CDR3 reads TGTGCCAGCAGTGAATTGGGGACAGGCGGAACTGAAGCTTTCTTT. Full variable domain (remainder filled in from reference TRBV25-1 and TRBJ1-1): EADIYQTPRYLVIGTGKKITLECSQTMGHDKMYWYQQDPGMELHLIHYSYGVNSTEKGDLSSESTVSRIRTEHFPLTLESARPSHTSQYLCASSELGTGGTEAFFGQGTRLTVV.

CDR3 nucleotides: TGTGCCAGTACCGTTCCGGGACAGGGCACTTTCGGTGAGCAGTTCTTC. It yields the protein CASTVPGQGTFGEQFF. The chain uses TRBV19 and TRBJ2-1; 9 nucleotides line up with TRBD1. The CDR3 sequence is 16 residues long. The V and J ends lost 7 bases and 9 bases, in that order; junction bases with no gene match: 16. Germline CDR1 is LNHDA and CDR2 is SQIVND (reference sequence).

This chain connects TRBV5-5 to TRBJ1-2; a weak D match, TRBD1 (5 bases). Between the trimmed V and J ends, which lost 3 bases and 2 bases, there was a span of 8 bases. CDR1 is SGHKS and CDR2 is YYEKEE in the germline V gene (reference sequence). CDR3 size: 13 residues. CDR3 in DNA: TGTGCCAGCAGCTCTGGGGGGAACTATGGCTACACCTTC. Translating it yields CASSSGGNYGYTF.

V usage is TRBV21-1 and J usage is TRBJ1-5. TRBV21-1 is described as a pseudogene. This CDR3 comprises 15 residues. The CDR3, as DNA: TGTGCCAGCAGCAAAAATGGGGGGGCAGATCAGCCCCAGCATTTT. The encoded protein is CASSKNGGADQPQHF.